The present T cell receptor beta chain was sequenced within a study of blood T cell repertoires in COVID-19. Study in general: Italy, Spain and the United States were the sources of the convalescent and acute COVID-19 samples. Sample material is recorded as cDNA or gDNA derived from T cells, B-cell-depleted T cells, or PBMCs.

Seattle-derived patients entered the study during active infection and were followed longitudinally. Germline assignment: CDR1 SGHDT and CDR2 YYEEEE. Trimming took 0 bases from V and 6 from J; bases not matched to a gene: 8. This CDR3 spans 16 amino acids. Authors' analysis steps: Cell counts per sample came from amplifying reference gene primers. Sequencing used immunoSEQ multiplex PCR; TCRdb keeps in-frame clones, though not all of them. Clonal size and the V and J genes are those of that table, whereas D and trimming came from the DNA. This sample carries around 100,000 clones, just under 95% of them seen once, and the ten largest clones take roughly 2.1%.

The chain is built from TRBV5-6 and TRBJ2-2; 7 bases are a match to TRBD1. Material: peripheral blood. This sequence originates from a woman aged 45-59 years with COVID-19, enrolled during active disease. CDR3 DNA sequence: TGTGCCAGCAGCTTGGAAAGGGGGCCCTTGGCCGGGGAGCTGTTTTTT. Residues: CASSLERGPLAGELFF.